This note documents a single T cell receptor beta chain sequence. As yet, its antigen is unknown. V lost 0 bases to trimming and J lost 10 bases, with 7 bases between them. The CDR3 is 12 amino acids. In germline, CDR1 is KGHSH, CDR2 LQKENI. The data were taken from a study of T-cell reconstitution after alpha-beta-depleted transplantation in children. Notes on the study in general: After one year, T-cell counts and TCRbeta diversity mostly came from new T cells. Some patients showed high day-60 TCRbeta diversity, which derived from surviving recipient T cells and thymic progenitors.

Unique molecular identifiers were used to barcode this TCRbeta library. TCRdb fed the PCR reads into MiXCR, producing one record per CDR3 protein. Here the sample spans 440,000 or so distinct CDR3 sequences, approximately 41% being singletons. Material: PBMCs, obtained before TCRalphabeta/CD19-depleted stem cell transplant. This clonotype originated in a girl under 10 years old with aplastic anemia, due to receive a stem cell transplant. V gene TRBV18 combines with J gene TRBJ2-1, with D hard to call. The CDR3 sequence: CASSPPIGEQFF. The CDR3 bases are TGTGCCAGCTCACCACCGATCGGAGAGCAGTTCTTC.